Detailed here is one TCR beta chain. The protocol was immunoSEQ multiplex PCR, while the TCRdb copy is restricted to in-frame clones and leaves out a portion. The top ten clones hold approximately 0.36% of a sample with nearly 95,000 clones, almost 97% of them seen once. These data come from a study of technical replicates of blood from a handful of donors. This CDR3 has 16 residues. Trimming removed 3 bases from V and 5 bases from J, with 19 bases in between. Looked up from germline, CDR1 is LNHDA and CDR2 is SQIVND (reference sequence). The rearrangement links TRBV19 to TRBJ1-1, with a possible D match to TRBD1 (6 bases). The sample was T cells isolated from PBMCs. The clonotype comes from a human donor in good health. The CDR3: CASSMGQGILNTEAFF. CDR3 bases: TGTGCCAGTAGTATGGGTCAGGGGATTTTAAATACTGAAGCTTTCTTT.